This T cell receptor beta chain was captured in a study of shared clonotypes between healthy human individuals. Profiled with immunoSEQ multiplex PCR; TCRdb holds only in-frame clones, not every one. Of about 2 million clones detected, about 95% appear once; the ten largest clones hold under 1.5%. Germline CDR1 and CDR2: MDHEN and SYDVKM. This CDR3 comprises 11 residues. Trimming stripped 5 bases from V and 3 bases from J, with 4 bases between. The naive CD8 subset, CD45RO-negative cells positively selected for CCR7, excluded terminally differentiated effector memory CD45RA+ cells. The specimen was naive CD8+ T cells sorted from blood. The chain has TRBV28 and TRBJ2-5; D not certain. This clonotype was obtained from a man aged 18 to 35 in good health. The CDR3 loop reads CASSKKETQYF. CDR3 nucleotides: TGTGCCAGCAGTAAGAAAGAGACCCAGTACTTC.